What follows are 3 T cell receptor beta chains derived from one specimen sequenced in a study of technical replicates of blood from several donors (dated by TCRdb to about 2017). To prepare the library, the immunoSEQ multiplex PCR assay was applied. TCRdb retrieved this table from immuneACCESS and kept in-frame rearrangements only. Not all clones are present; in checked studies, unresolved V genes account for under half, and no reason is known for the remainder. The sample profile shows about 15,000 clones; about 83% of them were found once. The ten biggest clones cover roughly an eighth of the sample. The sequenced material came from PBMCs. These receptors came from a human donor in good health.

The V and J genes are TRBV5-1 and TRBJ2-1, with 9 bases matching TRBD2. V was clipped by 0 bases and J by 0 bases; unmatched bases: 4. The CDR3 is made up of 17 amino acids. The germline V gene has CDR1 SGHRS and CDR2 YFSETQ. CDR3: CASSLAASGNSYNEQFF. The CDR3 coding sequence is TGCGCCAGCAGCTTGGCGGCTAGCGGGAACTCCTACAATGAGCAGTTCTTC.

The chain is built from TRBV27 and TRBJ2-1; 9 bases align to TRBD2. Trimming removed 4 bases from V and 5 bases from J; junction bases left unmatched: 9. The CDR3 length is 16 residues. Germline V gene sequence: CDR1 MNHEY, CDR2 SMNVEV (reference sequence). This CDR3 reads CASSYTGTSNHNEQFF. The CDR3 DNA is TGTGCCAGCAGTTACACCGGGACTAGCAATCACAATGAGCAGTTCTTC.

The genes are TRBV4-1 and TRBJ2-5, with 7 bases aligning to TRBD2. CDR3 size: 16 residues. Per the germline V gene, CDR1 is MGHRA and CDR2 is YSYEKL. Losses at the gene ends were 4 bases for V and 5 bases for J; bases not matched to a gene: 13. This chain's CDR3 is CASSPLEREADETQYF. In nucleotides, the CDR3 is TGCGCCAGCAGCCCATTGGAACGGGAGGCGGATGAGACCCAGTACTTC.